The 22 T cell receptor beta chains below were found in one sample sequenced in a study of shared clonotypes between healthy human individuals. Clones were read by immunoSEQ multiplex PCR, and TCRdb kept only the in-frame ones, dropping some. The top ten hold under 0.3% of the sample, which has fewer than 1 million clones, around 96% seen once. Naive CD8 populations comprised CD45RO-negative cells positively selected for CCR7, excluding terminally differentiated effector memory CD45RA+ cells. The sequenced sample consisted of naive CD8+ T cells sorted from blood. These receptors were obtained from a man aged 25-45 years in good health.

This sequence joins TRBV27 and TRBJ2-7; 8 nucleotides match TRBD2. The CDR3 loop spans 15 amino acids. CDR1 is MNHEY, CDR2 SMNVEV, per germline (reference sequence). The J segment lost 4 bases and the V segment lost 6 bases, leaving 11 bases of the junction unmatched. In DNA, the CDR3 is TGTGCCAGCAGGCGTTCCGGGACTAGTGGTTACGAGCAGTACTTC. This encodes CASRRSGTSGYEQYF.

The chain is built from TRBV5-6 and TRBJ2-7; 9 nucleotides line up with TRBD1. Germline CDR1 is SGHDT and CDR2 is YYEEEE. The CDR3 loop spans 15 amino acids. Losses at the gene ends were 0 bases for V and 3 bases for J; bases not matched to a gene: 4. CDR3 sequence reads: CASSLGGQGYYEQYF. The DNA for the CDR3 is TGTGCCAGCAGCTTGGGGGGACAGGGTTACTACGAGCAGTACTTC.

This rearrangement joins TRBV28 to TRBJ1-2; D uncertain. The CDR3 is 15 residues long. Trimming shortened V by 5 bases and J by 2 bases, and 15 bases separated the two germline ends. Per the germline V gene, CDR1 is MDHEN and CDR2 is SYDVKM. The CDR3 here is CASSPFSRRNYGYTF. The CDR3, as DNA: TGTGCCAGCAGTCCCTTCAGTCGCAGGAACTATGGCTACACCTTC.

The chain has TRBV7-9 and TRBJ2-7; D ambiguous. V lost 1 base and J 0 bases, leaving 13 bases between the germline ends. The CDR3 spans 16 residues. Germline CDR1 reads SEHNR; CDR2 reads FQNEAQ (reference sequence). The CDR3 spells CASSLELGVPSYEQYF. The CDR3 coding sequence is TGTGCCAGCAGCTTAGAACTTGGTGTCCCCTCCTACGAGCAGTACTTC.

V is TRBV19 and J is TRBJ1-1; the match to TRBD1 covers 8 bases. The CDR3 covers 15 residues. V lost 2 bases, J lost 3 bases, and 5 bases stayed unmatched. The germline gives CDR1 LNHDA, CDR2 SQIVND (reference sequence). The CDR3 DNA sequence: TGTGCCAGTAGTATATTAACAGGGGGTGACACTGAAGCTTTCTTT. Its protein product is CASSILTGGDTEAFF.

V gene TRBV19 combines with J gene TRBJ2-2; the D gene is possibly TRBD1 (6 bases). The CDR3 contains 16 residues. The germline CDR1 and CDR2 sequences are LNHDA and SQIVND (reference sequence). V lost 7 bases to trimming and J lost 4 bases, with 19 bases between them. As DNA, the CDR3 is TGTGCCAGTACCTCCCCCTTAGGGACAAGCACCGGGGAGCTGTTTTTT. Translation: CASTSPLGTSTGELFF.

The chain employs TRBV27 and TRBJ2-5, with 7 bases aligning to TRBD2. Germline V CDR1 and CDR2: MNHEY, SMNVEV (reference sequence). The CDR3 is 15 amino acids. V lost 5 bases to trimming and J lost 5 bases; unmatched junction nucleotides: 11. Written as DNA, the CDR3 is TGTGCCAGCAGTCAACCGAGGGAGGGATGGGAGACCCAGTACTTC. It specifies CASSQPREGWETQYF.

In regard to this clone: One end of the junction does not line up with germline, which may come from a read error. This chain uses TRBV9 with TRBJ2-7; TRBD1 matches at 10 bases. The CDR3 totals 12 residues. Germline values: CDR1 SGDLS, CDR2 YYNGEE. The CDR3 sequence is CASSGGTGELLF. CDR3 coding DNA: TGTGCCAGCAGCGGCGGGACAGGGGAATTGCTCTTC.

The chain joins TRBV19 to TRBJ2-7, with a weak D call TRBD2 (6 bases). This CDR3 has 15 amino acids. CDR1 and CDR2 (germline): LNHDA, SQIVND (reference sequence). Trimming removed 5 bases at V and 0 bases at J, with 14 bases between. CDR3 nucleotides: TGTGCCAGTAGTGGTAGCGGAGGGAGCTCCTACGAGCAGTACTTC. Encoded protein: CASSGSGGSSYEQYF. The whole variable domain, filled in from reference TRBV19 and TRBJ2-7, reads DGGITQSPKYLFRKEGQNVTLSCEQNLNHDAMYWYRQDPGQGLRLIYYSQIVNDFQKGDIAEGYSVSREKKESFPLTVTSAQKNPTAFYLCASSGSGGSSYEQYFGPGTRLTVT.

This chain connects TRBV7-9 to TRBJ2-2; unclear D gene. CDR1 is SEHNR, CDR2 FQNEAQ, per germline (reference sequence). Deletions cut 4 bases from V and 8 bases from J, with 8 bases between. This CDR3 has 12 residues. CDR3 residues: CASSSIAGELFF. Here the CDR3 DNA reads TGTGCCAGCAGCTCCATCGCTGGGGAGCTGTTTTTT. Supplemented by reference TRBV7-9 and TRBJ2-2, the full variable domain reads DTGVSQNPRHKITKRGQNVTFRCDPISEHNRLYWYRQTLGQGPEFLTYFQNEAQLEKSRLLSDRFSAERPKGSFSTLEIQRTEQGDSAMYLCASSSIAGELFFGEGSRLTVL.

The rearrangement uses TRBV18 and TRBJ2-2; 10 bases line up with TRBD2. Losses at the gene ends were 3 bases for V and 5 bases for J; bases not matched to a gene: 6. The germline gives CDR1 KGHSH, CDR2 LQKENI. This CDR3 has 16 residues. This chain's CDR3 is CASSPATSGKTGELFF. CDR3 nucleotide sequence: TGTGCCAGCTCACCCGCAACTAGCGGGAAGACCGGGGAGCTGTTTTTT.

The rearrangement uses TRBV4-1 and TRBJ1-1, with D possibly TRBD1 on 5 matching bases. Germline V gene lookup returns CDR1 MGHRA and CDR2 YSYEKL. This CDR3 has 14 residues. V was pared by 3 bases and J by 0 bases, with 8 bases between. CDR3 DNA sequence: TGCGCCAGCAGCCAGCCGACAGTGAACACTGAAGCTTTCTTT. This encodes CASSQPTVNTEAFF.

A single count supports this clone. The genes are TRBV6-5 and TRBJ2-7; tentatively, D is TRBD2 (6 bases). Germline CDR1 reads MNHEY; CDR2 reads SVGAGI. The CDR3 consists of 14 residues. Trimming pared 5 bases from V and 2 bases from J, leaving 13 bases between. This chain's CDR3 is CASSNRGTAYEQYF. CDR3 bases: TGTGCCAGCAGTAACCGGGGGACTGCCTACGAGCAGTACTTC.

J is TRBJ2-1 and V is TRBV30, with 9 positions matching TRBD2. This CDR3 contains 15 residues. The V segment lost 3 bases and the J segment 4 bases; nucleotides outside the gene matches: 7. Germline V gene lookup returns CDR1 GTSNPN and CDR2 SVGIG (reference sequence). The CDR3 is CAWSYGLASYNEQFF. CDR3 DNA sequence: TGTGCCTGGAGCTACGGACTAGCGTCATACAATGAGCAGTTCTTC.

The J gene is TRBJ2-7, the V gene TRBV27; D is possibly TRBD1 or TRBD2 (5 bases each). Germline V lookup: CDR1 MNHEY, CDR2 SMNVEV (reference sequence). The CDR3 runs 15 residues. V was shortened by 5 bases and J by 2 bases, with 16 bases between the two germline ends. This CDR3 reads CASSPFGAGAYEQYF. CDR3 sequence (DNA): TGTGCCAGCAGTCCGTTCGGGGCAGGTGCCTACGAGCAGTACTTC.

The chain has TRBV7-9 and TRBJ2-4; 14 nucleotides agree with TRBD2. Germline V gene lookup returns CDR1 SEHNR and CDR2 FQNEAQ (reference sequence). J was trimmed by 1 base and V by 5 bases; bases with no gene match: 10. The length of the CDR3 is 19 residues. CDR3 DNA sequence: TGTGCCAGCAGCCAACCCGGGACTAGCGGGAGCGGGGCCAAAAACATTCAGTACTTC. It yields the protein CASSQPGTSGSGAKNIQYF.

The chain joins TRBV6-1 to TRBJ2-7; 10 bases match TRBD2. V was pared by 3 bases and J by 3 bases, with 2 bases of the junction left unmatched. The germline gives CDR1 MNHNS, CDR2 SASEGT. The CDR3 is 14 amino acids. CDR3 nucleotide sequence: TGTGCCAGCAGTGACTGGACTAGCGGCTACGAGCAGTACTTC. Amino acid sequence: CASSDWTSGYEQYF.

The chain recombines TRBV15 with TRBJ2-5, with 8 nucleotides matching TRBD1. The CDR3 has 14 residues. The V gene end was trimmed by 0 bases and the J gene end by 5 bases; junction bases not matched to a gene: 2. Looked up from germline, CDR1 is LNHNV and CDR2 is YYDKDF (reference sequence). In DNA form, the CDR3 reads TGTGCCACCAGCAGAGAGGACAGGGCTGAGACCCAGTACTTC. This translates into CATSREDRAETQYF.

The gene calls are TRBV7-9 and TRBJ2-2, with D maybe TRBD1 (6 bases). CDR1 and CDR2 from the germline V gene are SEHNR and FQNEAQ (reference sequence). CDR3 size: 18 residues. V was shortened by 1 base and J by 0 bases, with 15 bases between the two germline ends. DNA of the CDR3: TGTGCCAGCAGCTTAGATGCGTTGGGACAAACGAACACCGGGGAGCTGTTTTTT. Protein sequence: CASSLDALGQTNTGELFF.

The chain links TRBV5-4 to TRBJ2-7, with TRBD1 matching over 7 bases. Looked up from germline, CDR1 is SGHNT and CDR2 is YYREEE (reference sequence). The trim removed 2 bases at V and 2 bases at J, leaving 10 bases unmatched. The CDR3 is 16 residues long. CDR3 loop: CASSLNPGQPTYEQYF. For the CDR3, the DNA is TGTGCCAGCAGCTTAAATCCGGGACAGCCTACCTACGAGCAGTACTTC.

Points on this clone: One end of the junction does not line up with germline, which may come from a read error. The chain couples TRBV19 to TRBJ2-3; TRBD2 matches 9 bases. This CDR3 has 13 residues. Germline loops: CDR1 LNHDA, CDR2 SQIVND (reference sequence). Here the CDR3 DNA reads TGTGCCAGTAGGATAGCGGGAGCAGATACGCAGTATTTT. This gives the protein CASRIAGADTQYF. Full variable domain (missing parts from reference TRBV19 and TRBJ2-3): DGGITQSPKYLFRKEGQNVTLSCEQNLNHDAMYWYRQDPGQGLRLIYYSQIVNDFQKGDIAEGYSVSREKKESFPLTVTSAQKNPTAFYLCASRIAGADTQYFGPGTRLTVL.

V gene TRBV28 combines with J gene TRBJ2-7; possibly TRBD1 for D (6 bases). The V gene's germline CDR1 is MDHEN and CDR2 SYDVKM. V was pared by 10 bases and J by 7 bases, with 14 bases between. The CDR3 totals 11 residues. CDR3 loop: CATALGAEQYF. CDR3 DNA sequence: TGTGCCACTGCCTTGGGGGCGGAGCAGTACTTC.